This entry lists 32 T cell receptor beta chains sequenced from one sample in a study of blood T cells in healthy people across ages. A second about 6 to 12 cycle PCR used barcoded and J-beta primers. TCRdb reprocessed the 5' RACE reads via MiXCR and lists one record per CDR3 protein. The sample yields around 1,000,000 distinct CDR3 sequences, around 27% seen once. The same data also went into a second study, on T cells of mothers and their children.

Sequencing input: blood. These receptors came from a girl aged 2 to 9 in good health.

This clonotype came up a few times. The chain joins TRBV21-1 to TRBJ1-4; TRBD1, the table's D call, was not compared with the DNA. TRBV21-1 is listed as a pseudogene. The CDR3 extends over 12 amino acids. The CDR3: CASLGANEKLFF. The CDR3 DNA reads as TGTGCCAGCCTAGGGGCTAATGAAAAACTGTTTTTT.

CDR3 residues: CASSLEGARGQETQYF. Written as DNA, the CDR3 is TGTGCCAGCAGCTTAGAGGGGGCTAGGGGGCAAGAGACCCAGTACTTC. The rearrangement links TRBV7-2 to TRBJ2-5, with 7 nucleotides matching TRBD1. V was clipped by 1 base and J by 2 bases; unmatched bases: 7. The CDR3 length is 16 residues. Germline CDR1 reads SGHTA; CDR2 reads FQGNSA.

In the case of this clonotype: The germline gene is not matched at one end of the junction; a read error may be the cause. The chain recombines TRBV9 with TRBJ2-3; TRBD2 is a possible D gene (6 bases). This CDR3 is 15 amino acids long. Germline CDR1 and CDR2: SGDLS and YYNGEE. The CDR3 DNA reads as TGTGCCAGCAGCTCCCGCGGGGCCAGCACAGATACGCGGTATTTT. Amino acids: CASSSRGASTDTRYF.

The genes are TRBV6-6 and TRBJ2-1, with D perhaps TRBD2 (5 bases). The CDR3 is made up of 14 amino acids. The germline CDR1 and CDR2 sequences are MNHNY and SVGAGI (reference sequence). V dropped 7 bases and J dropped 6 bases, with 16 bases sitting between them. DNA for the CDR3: TGTGCCAGCAAATCAGGAGTCGCGGGCAATGAGCAGTTCTTC. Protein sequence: CASKSGVAGNEQFF.

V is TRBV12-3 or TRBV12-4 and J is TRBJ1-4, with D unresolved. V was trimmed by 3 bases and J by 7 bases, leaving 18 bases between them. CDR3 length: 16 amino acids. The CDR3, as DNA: TGTGCCAGCAGTTTGGGTCAGGCGGCTTTCCCTGAAAAACTGTTTTTT. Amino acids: CASSLGQAAFPEKLFF.

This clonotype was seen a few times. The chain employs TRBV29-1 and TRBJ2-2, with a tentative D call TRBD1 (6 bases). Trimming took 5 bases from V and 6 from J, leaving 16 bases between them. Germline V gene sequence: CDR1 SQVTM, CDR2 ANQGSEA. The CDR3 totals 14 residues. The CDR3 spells CSVLTGNPPGELFF. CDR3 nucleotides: TGCAGCGTTCTCACAGGGAACCCTCCCGGGGAGCTGTTTTTT.

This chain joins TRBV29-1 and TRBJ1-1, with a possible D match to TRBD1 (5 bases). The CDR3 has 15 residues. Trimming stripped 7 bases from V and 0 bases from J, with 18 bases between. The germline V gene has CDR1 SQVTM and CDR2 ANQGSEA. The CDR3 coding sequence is TGCAGCGCCAAACTCAGGGTAGCCATGAACACTGAAGCTTTCTTT. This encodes CSAKLRVAMNTEAFF.

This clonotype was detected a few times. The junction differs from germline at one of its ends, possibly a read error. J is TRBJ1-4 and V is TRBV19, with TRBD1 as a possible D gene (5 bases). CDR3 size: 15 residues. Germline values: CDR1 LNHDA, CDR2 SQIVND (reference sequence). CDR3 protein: CTSNDRGANMEKLFF. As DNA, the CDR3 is TGTACCAGTAACGACCGGGGCGCAAATATGGAAAAACTGTTTTTT.

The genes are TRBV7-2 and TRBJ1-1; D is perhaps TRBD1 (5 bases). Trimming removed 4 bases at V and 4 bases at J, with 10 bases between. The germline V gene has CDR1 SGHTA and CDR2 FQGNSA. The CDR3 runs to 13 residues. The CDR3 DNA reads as TGTGCCAGCAGCTCTACGGGGCCCACTGAAGCTTTCTTT. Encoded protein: CASSSTGPTEAFF. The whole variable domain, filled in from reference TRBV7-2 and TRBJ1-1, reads GAGVSQSPSNKVTEKGKDVELRCDPISGHTALYWYRQSLGQGLEFLIYFQGNSAPDKSGLPSDRFSAERTGGSVSTLTIQRTQQEDSAVYLCASSSTGPTEAFFGQGTRLTVV.

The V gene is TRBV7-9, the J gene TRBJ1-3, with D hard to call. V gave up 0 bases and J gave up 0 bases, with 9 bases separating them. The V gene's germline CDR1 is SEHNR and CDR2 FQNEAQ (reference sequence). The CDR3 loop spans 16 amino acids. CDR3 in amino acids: CASSLAEDSSGNTIYF. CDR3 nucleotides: TGTGCCAGCAGCTTAGCTGAGGACTCCTCTGGAAACACCATATATTTT. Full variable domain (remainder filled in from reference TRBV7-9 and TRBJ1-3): DTGVSQNPRHKITKRGQNVTFRCDPISEHNRLYWYRQTLGQGPEFLTYFQNEAQLEKSRLLSDRFSAERPKGSFSTLEIQRTEQGDSAMYLCASSLAEDSSGNTIYFGEGSWLTVV.

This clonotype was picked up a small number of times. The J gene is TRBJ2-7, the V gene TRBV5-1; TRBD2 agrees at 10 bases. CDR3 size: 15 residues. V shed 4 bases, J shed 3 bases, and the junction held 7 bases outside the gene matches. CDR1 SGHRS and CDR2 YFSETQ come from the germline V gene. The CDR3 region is CASSPPSGRGYEQYF. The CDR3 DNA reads TGCGCCAGCAGCCCACCTAGCGGGAGAGGCTACGAGCAGTACTTC.

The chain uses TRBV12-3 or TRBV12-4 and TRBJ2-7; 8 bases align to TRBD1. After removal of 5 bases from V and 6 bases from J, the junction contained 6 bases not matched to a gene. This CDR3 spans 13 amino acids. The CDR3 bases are TGTGCCAGCAGTGTAAAAACAGGGGGCGAGCAGTACTTC. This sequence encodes CASSVKTGGEQYF.

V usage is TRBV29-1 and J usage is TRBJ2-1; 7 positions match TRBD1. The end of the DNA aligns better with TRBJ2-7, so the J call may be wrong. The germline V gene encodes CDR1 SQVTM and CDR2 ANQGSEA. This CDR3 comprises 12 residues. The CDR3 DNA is TGCAGCGTTCAGGGGGTAGGCTACGAGCAGTACTTC. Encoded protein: CSVQGVGYEQYF.

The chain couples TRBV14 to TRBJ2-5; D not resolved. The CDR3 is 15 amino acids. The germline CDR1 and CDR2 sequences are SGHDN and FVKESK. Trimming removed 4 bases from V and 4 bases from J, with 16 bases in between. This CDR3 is CASSLNGTKGETQYF. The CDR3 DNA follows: TGTGCCAGCAGCCTCAACGGCACGAAGGGAGAGACCCAGTACTTC.

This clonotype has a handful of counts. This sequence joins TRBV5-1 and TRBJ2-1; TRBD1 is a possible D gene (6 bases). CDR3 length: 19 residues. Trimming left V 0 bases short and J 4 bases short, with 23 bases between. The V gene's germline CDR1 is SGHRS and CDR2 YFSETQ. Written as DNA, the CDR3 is TGCGCCAGCAGCTTGGGTGTAATCGGGACACCGACTGTATACAATGAGCAGTTCTTC. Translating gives CASSLGVIGTPTVYNEQFF.

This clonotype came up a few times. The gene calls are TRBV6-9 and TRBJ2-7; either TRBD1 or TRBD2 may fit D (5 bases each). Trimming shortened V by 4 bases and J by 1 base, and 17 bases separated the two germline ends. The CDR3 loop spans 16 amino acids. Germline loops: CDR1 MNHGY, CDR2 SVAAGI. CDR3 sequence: CASSSHPGPRSYEQYF. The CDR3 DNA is TGTGCCAGCAGTTCTCACCCGGGACCGAGATCCTACGAGCAGTACTTC.

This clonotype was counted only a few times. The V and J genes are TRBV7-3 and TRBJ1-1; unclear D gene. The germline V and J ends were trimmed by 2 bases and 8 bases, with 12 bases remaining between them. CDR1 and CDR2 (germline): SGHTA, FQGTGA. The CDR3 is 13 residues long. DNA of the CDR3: TGTGCCAGCAGCTTATTCGGCAGCACGGAAGCTTTCTTT. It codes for CASSLFGSTEAFF.

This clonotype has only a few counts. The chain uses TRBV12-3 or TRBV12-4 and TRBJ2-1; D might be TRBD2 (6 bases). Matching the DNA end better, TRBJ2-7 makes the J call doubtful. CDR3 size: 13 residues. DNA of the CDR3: TGTGCCAGCATTCCATCTGGGGGGAACGAGCAGTACTTC. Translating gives CASIPSGGNEQYF.

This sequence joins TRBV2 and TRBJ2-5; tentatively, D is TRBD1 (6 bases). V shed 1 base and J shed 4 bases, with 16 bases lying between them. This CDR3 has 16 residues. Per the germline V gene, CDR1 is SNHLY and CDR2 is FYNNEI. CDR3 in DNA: TGTGCCAGCAGTGAAGGGGGGCGCTTAGTAGCAGAGACCCAGTACTTC. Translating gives CASSEGGRLVAETQYF.

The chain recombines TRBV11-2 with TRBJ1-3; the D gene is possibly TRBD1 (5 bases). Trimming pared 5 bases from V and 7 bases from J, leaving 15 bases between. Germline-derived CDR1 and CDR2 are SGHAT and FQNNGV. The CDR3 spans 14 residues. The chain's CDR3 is CASSATGGRNTIYF. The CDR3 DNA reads TGTGCCAGCAGCGCGACGGGGGGACGGAACACCATATATTTT. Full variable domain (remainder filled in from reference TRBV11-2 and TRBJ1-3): EAGVAQSPRYKIIEKRQSVAFWCNPISGHATLYWYQQILGQGPKLLIQFQNNGVVDDSQLPKDRFSAERLKGVDSTLKIQPAKLEDSAVYLCASSATGGRNTIYFGEGSWLTVV.

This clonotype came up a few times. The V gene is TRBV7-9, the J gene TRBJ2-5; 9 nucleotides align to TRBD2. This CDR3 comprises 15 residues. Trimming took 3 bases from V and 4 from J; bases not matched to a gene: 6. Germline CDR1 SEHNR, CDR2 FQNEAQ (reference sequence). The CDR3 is CASSLALAGPETQYF. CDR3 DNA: TGTGCCAGCAGCTTGGCCCTAGCGGGACCAGAGACCCAGTACTTC.

The CDR3 nucleotides read TGTGCCACCCTTTCCCCCGGGACCAGAGTCTACGAGCAGTACTTC. It translates to CATLSPGTRVYEQYF. The chain couples TRBV28 to TRBJ2-7, with D possibly being TRBD1 or TRBD2 (5 bases each). The length of the CDR3 is 15 residues. The V and J ends lost 10 bases and 3 bases respectively, with 22 bases between them. CDR1 is MDHEN and CDR2 is SYDVKM in the germline V gene.

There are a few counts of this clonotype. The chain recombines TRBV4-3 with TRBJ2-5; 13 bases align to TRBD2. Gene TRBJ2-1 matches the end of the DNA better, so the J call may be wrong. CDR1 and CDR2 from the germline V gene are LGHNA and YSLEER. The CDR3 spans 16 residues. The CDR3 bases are TGCGCCAGCAGCCAACAACTAGCGGGGGGGTACAATGAGCAGTTCTTC. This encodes CASSQQLAGGYNEQFF.

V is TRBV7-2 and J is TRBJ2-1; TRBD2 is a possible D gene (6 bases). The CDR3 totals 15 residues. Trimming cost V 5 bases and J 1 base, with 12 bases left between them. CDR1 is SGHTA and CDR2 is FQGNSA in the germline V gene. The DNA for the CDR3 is TGTGCCAGCAGCCGACGGGACTTATCCTACAATGAGCAGTTCTTC. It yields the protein CASSRRDLSYNEQFF.

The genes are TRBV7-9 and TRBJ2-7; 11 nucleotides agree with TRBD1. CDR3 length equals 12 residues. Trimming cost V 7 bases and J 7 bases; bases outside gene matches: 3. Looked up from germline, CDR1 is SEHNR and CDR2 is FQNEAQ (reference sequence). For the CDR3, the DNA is TGTGCCAGCATGGACAGGGGGCTTGAGCAGTACTTC. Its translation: CASMDRGLEQYF.

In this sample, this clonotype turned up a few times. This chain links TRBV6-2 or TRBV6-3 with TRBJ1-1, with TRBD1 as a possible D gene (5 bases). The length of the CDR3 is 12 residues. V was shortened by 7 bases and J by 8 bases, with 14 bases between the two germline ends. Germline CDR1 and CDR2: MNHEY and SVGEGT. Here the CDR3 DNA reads TGTGCCAGCAACGATGGGGGGACCGAAGCTTTCTTT. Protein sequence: CASNDGGTEAFF.

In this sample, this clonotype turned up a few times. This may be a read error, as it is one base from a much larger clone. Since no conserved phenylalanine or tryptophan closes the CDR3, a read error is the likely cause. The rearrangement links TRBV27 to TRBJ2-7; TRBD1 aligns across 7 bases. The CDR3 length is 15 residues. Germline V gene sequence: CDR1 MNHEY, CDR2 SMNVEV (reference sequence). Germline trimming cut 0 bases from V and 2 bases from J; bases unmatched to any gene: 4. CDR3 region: CASSLSAGGPYEQYC. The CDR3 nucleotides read TGTGCCAGCAGTTTATCCGCAGGGGGACCCTACGAGCAGTACTGC.

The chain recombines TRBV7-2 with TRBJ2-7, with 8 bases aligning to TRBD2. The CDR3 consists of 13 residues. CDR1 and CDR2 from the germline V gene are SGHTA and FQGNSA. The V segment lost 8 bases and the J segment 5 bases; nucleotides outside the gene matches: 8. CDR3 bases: TGTGCCAGCTCTGACGGGGGGGCGGACGAGCAGTACTTC. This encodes CASSDGGADEQYF.

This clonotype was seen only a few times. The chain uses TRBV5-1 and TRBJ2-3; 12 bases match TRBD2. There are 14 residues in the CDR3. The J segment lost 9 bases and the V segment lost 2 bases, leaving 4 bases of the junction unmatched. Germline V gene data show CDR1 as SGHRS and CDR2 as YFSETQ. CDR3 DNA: TGCGCCAGCAGCTTCGAGCTAGCGGGGGGGACGCAGTATTTT. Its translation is CASSFELAGGTQYF.

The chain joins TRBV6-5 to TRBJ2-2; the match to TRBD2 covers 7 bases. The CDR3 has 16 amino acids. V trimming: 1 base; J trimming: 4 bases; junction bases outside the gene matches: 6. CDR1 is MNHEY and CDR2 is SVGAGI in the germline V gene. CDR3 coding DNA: TGTGCCAGCAGTTACTTCGGGGGAGGGCCCACCGGGGAGCTGTTTTTT. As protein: CASSYFGGGPTGELFF.

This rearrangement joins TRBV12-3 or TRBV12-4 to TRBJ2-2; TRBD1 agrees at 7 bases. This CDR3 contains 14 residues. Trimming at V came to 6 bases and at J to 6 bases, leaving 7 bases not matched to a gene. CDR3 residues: CASRPGQQSGELFF. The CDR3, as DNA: TGTGCCAGCAGACCGGGACAGCAGTCCGGGGAGCTGTTTTTT.

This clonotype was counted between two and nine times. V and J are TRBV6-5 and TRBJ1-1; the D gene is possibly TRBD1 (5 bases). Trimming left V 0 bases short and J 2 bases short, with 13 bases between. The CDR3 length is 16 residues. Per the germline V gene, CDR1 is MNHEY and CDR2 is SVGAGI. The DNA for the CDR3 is TGTGCCAGCAGTTACTCGATGGGGGGATTAAACACTGAAGCTTTCTTT. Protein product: CASSYSMGGLNTEAFF.